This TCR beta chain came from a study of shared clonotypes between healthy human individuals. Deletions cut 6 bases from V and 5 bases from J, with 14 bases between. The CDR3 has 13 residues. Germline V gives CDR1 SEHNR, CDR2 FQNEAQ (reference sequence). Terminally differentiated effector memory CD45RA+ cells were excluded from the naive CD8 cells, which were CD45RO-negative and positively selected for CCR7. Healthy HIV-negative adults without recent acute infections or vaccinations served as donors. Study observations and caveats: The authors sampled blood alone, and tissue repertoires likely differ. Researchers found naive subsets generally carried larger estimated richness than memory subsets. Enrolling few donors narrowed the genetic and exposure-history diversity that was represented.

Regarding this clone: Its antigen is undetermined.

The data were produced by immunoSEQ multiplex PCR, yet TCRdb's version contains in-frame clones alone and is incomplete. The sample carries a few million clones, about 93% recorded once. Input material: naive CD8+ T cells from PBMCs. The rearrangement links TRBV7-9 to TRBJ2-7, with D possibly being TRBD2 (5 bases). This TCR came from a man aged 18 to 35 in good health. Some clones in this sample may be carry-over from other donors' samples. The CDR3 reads CASSPRGPHEQYF. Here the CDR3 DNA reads TGTGCCAGCAGTCCCCGGGGTCCCCACGAGCAGTACTTC. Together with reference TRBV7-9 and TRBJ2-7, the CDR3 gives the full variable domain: DTGVSQNPRHKITKRGQNVTFRCDPISEHNRLYWYRQTLGQGPEFLTYFQNEAQLEKSRLLSDRFSAERPKGSFSTLEIQRTEQGDSAMYLCASSPRGPHEQYFGPGTRLTVT.